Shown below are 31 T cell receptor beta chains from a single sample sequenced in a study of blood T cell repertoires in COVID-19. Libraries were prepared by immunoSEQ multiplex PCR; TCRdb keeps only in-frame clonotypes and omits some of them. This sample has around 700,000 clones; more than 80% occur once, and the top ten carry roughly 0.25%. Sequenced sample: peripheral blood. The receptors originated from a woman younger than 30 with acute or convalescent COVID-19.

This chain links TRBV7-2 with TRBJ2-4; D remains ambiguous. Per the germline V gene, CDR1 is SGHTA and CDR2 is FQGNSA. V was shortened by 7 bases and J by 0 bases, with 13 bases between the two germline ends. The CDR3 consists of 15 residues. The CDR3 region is CASTYDTLAKNIQYF. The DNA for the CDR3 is TGTGCCAGCACCTACGACACTTTAGCCAAAAACATTCAGTACTTC.

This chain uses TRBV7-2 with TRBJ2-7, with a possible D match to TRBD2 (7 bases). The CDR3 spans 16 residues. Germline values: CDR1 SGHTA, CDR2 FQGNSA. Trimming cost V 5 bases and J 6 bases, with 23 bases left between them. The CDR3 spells CASSPAGAGRYGEQYF. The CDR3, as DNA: TGTGCCAGCAGCCCCGCGGGGGCGGGGCGTTATGGCGAGCAGTACTTC.

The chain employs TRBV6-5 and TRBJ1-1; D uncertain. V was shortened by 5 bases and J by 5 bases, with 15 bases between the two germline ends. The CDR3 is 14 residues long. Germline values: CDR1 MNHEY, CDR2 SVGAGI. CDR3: CASSRTGSRTEAFF. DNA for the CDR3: TGTGCCAGCAGTCGCACCGGGAGTAGGACTGAAGCTTTCTTT.

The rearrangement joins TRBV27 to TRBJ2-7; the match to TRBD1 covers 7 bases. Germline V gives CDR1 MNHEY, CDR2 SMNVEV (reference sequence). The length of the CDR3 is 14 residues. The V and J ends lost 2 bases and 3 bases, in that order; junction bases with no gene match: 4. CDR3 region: CASSLRGQYYEQYF. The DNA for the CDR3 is TGTGCCAGCAGTTTACGGGGACAGTACTACGAGCAGTACTTC.

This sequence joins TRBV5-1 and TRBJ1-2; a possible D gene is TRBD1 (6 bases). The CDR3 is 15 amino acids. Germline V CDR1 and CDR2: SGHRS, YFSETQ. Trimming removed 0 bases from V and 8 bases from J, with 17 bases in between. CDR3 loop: CASSLAWQGSFGYTF. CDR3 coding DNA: TGCGCCAGCAGCTTGGCCTGGCAGGGGAGTTTCGGCTACACCTTC.

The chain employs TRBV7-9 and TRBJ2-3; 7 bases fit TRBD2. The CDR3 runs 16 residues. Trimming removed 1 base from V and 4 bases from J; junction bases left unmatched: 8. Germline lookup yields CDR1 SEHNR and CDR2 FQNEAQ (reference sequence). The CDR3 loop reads CASSLGFGGEPDTQYF. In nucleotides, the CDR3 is TGTGCCAGCAGCTTAGGGTTTGGGGGGGAGCCAGATACGCAGTATTTT.

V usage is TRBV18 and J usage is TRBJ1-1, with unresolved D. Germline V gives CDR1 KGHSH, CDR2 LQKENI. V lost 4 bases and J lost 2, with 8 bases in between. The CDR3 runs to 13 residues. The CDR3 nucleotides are TGTGCCAGCTCACAGGAGCAAAACACTGAAGCTTTCTTT. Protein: CASSQEQNTEAFF.

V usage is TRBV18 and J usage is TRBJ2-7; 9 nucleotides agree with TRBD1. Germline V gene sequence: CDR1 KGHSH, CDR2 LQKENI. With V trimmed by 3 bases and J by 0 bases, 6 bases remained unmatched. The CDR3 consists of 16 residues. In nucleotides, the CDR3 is TGTGCCAGCTCACCGGGGACAGGGCCGGGCTCCTACGAGCAGTACTTC. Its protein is CASSPGTGPGSYEQYF.

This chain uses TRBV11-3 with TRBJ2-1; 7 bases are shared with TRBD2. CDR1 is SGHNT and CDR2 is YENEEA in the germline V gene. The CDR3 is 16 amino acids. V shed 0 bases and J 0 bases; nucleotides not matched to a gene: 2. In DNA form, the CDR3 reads TGTGCCAGCAGCTTAGATGGGGAGGGCTCCTACAATGAGCAGTTCTTC. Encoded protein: CASSLDGEGSYNEQFF.

The CDR3 bases are TGTGCCATCAGTACCTCTTCTAGCGGGGGAGCAAATGAGCAGTTCTTC. Residues: CAISTSSSGGANEQFF. V gene TRBV10-3 combines with J gene TRBJ2-1, with 10 bases lining up with TRBD2. The CDR3 totals 16 residues. The germline gives CDR1 ENHRY, CDR2 SYGVKD. V shed 5 bases, J shed 7 bases, and the junction held 11 bases outside the gene matches.

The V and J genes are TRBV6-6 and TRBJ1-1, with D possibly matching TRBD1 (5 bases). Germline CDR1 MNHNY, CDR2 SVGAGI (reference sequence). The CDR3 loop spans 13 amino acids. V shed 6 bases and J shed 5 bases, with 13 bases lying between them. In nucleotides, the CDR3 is TGTGCCAGCAGGAAGGACACAAGTACTGAAGCTTTCTTT. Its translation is CASRKDTSTEAFF.

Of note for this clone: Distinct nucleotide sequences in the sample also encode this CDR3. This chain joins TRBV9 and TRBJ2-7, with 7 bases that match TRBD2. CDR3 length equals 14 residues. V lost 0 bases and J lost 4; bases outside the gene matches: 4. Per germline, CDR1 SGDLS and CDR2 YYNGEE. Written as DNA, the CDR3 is TGTGCCAGCAGCGTAGGTGGGGGAGGGTACGAGCAGTACTTC. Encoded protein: CASSVGGGGYEQYF.

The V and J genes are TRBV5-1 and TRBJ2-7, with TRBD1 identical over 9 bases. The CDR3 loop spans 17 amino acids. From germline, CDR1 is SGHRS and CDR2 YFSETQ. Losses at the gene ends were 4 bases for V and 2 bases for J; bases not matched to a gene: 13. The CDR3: CASSPDGPGTGTYEQYF. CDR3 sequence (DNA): TGCGCCAGCAGCCCCGATGGTCCGGGGACAGGGACCTACGAGCAGTACTTC.

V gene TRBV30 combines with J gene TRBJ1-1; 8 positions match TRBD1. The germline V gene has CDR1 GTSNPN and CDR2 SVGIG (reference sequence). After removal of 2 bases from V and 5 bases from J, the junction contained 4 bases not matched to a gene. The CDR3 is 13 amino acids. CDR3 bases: TGTGCCTGGAGTTACCGGACAGGGACTGAAGCTTTCTTT. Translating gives CAWSYRTGTEAFF.

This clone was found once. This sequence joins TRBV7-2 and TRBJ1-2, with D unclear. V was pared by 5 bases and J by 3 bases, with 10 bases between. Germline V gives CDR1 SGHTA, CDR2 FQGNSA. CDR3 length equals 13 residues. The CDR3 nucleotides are TGTGCCAGCAGCATCGACGGGGACTATGGCTACACCTTC. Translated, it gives CASSIDGDYGYTF.

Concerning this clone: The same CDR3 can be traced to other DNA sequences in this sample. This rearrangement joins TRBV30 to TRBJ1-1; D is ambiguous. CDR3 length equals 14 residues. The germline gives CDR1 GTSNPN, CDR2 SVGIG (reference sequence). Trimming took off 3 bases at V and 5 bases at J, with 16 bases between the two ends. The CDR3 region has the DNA TGTGCCTGGAGCCGAGGCGGTGGAGGGACTGAAGCTTTCTTT. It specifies CAWSRGGGGTEAFF.

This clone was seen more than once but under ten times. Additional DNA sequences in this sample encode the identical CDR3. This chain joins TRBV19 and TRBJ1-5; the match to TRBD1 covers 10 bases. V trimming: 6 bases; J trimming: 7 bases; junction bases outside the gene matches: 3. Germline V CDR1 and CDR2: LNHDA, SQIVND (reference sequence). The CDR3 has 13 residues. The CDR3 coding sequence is TGTGCCAGTAGCCGGGACAGGGGACAGCCCCAGCATTTT. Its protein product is CASSRDRGQPQHF.

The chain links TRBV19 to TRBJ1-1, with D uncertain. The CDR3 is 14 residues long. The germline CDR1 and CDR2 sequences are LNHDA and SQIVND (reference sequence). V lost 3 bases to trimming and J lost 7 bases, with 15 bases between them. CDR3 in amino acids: CASSILLGYGEAFF. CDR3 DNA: TGTGCCAGTAGTATCCTACTAGGGTATGGTGAAGCTTTCTTT.

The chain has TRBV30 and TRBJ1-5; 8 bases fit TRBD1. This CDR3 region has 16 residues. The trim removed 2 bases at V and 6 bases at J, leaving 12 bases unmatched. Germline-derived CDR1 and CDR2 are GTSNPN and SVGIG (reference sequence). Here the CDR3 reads CAWSPPRQGRTQPQHF. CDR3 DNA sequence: TGTGCCTGGAGTCCCCCCCGACAGGGGAGGACTCAGCCCCAGCATTTT.

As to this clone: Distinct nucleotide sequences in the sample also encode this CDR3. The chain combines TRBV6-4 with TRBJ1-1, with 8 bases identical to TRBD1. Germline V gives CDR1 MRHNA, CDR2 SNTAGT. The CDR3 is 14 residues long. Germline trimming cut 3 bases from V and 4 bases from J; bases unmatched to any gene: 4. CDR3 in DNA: TGTGCCAGCAGTGAAGGACAGGGTGGCACTGAAGCTTTCTTT. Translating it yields CASSEGQGGTEAFF.

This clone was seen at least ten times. The CDR3 DNA is TGTGCCAGCAGTTACTACAGGACAGGGAACAATGAGCAGTTCTTC. Translating gives CASSYYRTGNNEQFF. This chain links TRBV6-5 with TRBJ2-1; TRBD1 aligns across 8 bases. The CDR3 is made up of 15 amino acids. The ends lost 1 base at V and 5 bases at J; junction bases unmatched: 4. Germline V gives CDR1 MNHEY, CDR2 SVGAGI.

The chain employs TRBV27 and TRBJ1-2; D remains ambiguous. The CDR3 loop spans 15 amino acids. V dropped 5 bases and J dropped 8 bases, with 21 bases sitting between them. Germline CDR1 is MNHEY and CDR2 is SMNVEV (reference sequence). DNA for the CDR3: TGTGCCAGCAGTACTAATCTCGGCCCCCAAACGGGCTACACCTTC. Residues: CASSTNLGPQTGYTF.

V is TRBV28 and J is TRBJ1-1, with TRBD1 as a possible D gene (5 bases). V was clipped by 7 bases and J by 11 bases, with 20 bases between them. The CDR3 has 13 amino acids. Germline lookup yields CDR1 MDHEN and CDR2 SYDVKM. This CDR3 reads CASNNWGSMFAFF. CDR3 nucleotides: TGTGCCAGCAACAATTGGGGCAGTATGTTTGCTTTCTTT.

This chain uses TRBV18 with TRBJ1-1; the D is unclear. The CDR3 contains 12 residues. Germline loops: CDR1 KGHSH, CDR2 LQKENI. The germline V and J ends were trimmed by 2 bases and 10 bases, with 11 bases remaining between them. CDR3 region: CASSPFGSGAFF. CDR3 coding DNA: TGTGCCAGCTCACCATTTGGCAGCGGAGCTTTCTTT.

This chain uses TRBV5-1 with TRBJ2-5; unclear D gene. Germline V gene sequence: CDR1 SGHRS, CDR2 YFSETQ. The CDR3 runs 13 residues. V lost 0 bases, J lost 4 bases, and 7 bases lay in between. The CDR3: CASSLVAAETQYF. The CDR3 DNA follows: TGCGCCAGCAGCTTGGTGGCCGCAGAGACCCAGTACTTC.

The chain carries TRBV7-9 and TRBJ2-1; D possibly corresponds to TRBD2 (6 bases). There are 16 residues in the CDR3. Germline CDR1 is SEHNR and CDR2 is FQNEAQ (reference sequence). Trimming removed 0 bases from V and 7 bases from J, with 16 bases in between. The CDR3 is CASSLAPALRGNEQFF. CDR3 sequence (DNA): TGTGCCAGCAGCTTAGCACCGGCCCTCCGGGGGAATGAGCAGTTCTTC.

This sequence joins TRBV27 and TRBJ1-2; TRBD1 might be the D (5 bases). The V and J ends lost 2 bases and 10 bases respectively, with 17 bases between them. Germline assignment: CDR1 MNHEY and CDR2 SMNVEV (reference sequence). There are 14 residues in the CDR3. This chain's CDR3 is CASSLEMGGFDYTF. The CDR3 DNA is TGTGCCAGCAGTTTAGAAATGGGGGGATTTGACTACACCTTC.

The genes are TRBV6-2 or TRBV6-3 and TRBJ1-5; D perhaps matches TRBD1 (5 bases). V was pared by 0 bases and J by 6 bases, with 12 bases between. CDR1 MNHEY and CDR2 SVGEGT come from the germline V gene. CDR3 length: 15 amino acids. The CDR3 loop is CASSYSGWGVQPQHF. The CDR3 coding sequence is TGTGCCAGCAGTTACTCAGGCTGGGGGGTTCAGCCCCAGCATTTT.

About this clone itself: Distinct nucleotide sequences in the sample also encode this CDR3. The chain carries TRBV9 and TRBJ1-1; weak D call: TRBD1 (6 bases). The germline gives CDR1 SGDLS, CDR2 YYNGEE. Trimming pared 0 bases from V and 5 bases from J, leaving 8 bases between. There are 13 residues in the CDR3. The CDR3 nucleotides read TGTGCCAGCAGCGTAGAGGGGGGGACTGAAGCTTTCTTT. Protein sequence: CASSVEGGTEAFF. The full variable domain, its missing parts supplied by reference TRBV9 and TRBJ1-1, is DSGVTQTPKHLITATGQRVTLRCSPRSGDLSVYWYQQSLDQGLQFLIQYYNGEERAKGNILERFSAQQFPDLHSELNLSSLELGDSALYFCASSVEGGTEAFFGQGTRLTVV.

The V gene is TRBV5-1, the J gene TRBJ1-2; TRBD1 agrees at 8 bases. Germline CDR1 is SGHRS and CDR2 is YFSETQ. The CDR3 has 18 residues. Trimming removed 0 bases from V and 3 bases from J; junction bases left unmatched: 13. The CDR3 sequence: CASSLAMQGAGADYGYTF. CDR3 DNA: TGCGCCAGCAGCTTGGCGATGCAGGGGGCAGGGGCAGACTATGGCTACACCTTC.

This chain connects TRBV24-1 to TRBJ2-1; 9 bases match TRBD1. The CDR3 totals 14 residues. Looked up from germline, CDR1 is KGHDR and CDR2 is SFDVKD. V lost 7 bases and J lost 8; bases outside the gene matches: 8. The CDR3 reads CATRTGGALDEQFF. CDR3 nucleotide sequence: TGTGCCACCAGGACAGGGGGAGCGTTGGATGAGCAGTTCTTC.